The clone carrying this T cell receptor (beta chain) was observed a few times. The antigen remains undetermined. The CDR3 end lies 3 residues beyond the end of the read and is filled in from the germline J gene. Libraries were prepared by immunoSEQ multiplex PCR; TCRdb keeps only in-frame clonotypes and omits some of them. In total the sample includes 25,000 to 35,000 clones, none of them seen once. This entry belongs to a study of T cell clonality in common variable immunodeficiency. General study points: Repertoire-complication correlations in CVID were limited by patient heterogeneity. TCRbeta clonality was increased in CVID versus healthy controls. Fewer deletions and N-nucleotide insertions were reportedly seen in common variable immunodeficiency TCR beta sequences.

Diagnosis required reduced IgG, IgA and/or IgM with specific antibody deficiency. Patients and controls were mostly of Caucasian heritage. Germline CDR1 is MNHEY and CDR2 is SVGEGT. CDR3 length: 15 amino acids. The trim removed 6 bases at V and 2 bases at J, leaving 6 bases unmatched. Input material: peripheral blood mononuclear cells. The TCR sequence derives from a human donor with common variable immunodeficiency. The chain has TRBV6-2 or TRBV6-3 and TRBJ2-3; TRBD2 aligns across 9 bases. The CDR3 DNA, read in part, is TGTGCCAGCAGGAGAGCGGGGGGACTCACAGATACG. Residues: CASRRAGGLTDT. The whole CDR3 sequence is CASRRAGGLTDTQYF.